Sequencing of this T cell receptor (beta chain) was carried out in a study of early T cells in non-severe SARS-CoV-2 infection. Separate cDNA molecules each had unique molecular identifiers attached to them. TCRdb fed the 5' RACE reads into MiXCR, producing one record per CDR3 protein. The sample lists about 21,000 distinct CDR3 sequences, 4% to 4.5% occurring once. The CDR3 covers 13 residues. Germline-derived CDR1 and CDR2 are KGHSH and LQKENI. V lost 2 bases, J lost 6 bases, and 8 bases lay in between. This clonotype occurred many times. Source material: whole blood. The source of this sequence is an adult who was a healthcare worker with PCR-confirmed SARS-CoV-2 infection or an uninfected control (not recorded which). The chain recombines TRBV18 with TRBJ1-5; D unresolved. The CDR3 here is CASSPEGIQPQHF. In DNA, the CDR3 is TGTGCCAGCTCACCAGAGGGCATTCAGCCCCAGCATTTT.